The rows below give T cell receptor beta chains drawn from one sample of a study of tumor and adjacent non-tumor tissue in lung cancer. Using its own MiXCR run on the multiplex PCR reads, TCRdb lists one record per CDR3 protein. The sample has more than 90,000 distinct CDR3 sequences; less than 75% are singletons. Sequenced material: lung tumor tissue. The receptor set was obtained from a man aged 55 to 70 with non-small cell lung cancer. Both conserved end residues are part of each CDR3. The D gene is left open where the match is weak. The listing skips clone size in some rows; elsewhere it reads once, few, many or a size class.

clone_size,j_call,d_call,v_call,cdr3_nt,cdr3_aa
NA,TRBJ1-2,TRBD1,TRBV29-1,TGCAGCGGAAGCGAAGGGGGCCATAGCTACACCTTC,CSGSEGGHSYTF
many,TRBJ1-2,TRBD1,TRBV4-1,TGCGCCAGCAGCCAAGAGGCGTCAGGGGGTCTCTATGGCTACACCTTC,CASSQEASGGLYGYTF
NA,TRBJ1-1,NA,TRBV20-1,TGCAGTGCTAGAGTCCAGGGTAGGAACACTGAAGCTTTCTTT,CSARVQGRNTEAFF
NA,TRBJ1-2,NA,TRBV4-1,TGCGTCAGCAGCCAAGAGTATCCCTCCCCGGCCGGCTACACCTTC,CVSSQEYPSPAGYTF
NA,TRBJ1-1,NA,TRBV11-3,TGTGCCAGCAGCATATTCAGCATAAGGATGAACACTGAAGCTTTCTTT,CASSIFSIRMNTEAFF
many,TRBJ2-1,NA,TRBV20-1,TGCAGTCCGCTGAGCTTGGGCAATGAGCAGTTCTTC,CSPLSLGNEQFF
once,TRBJ1-6,TRBD1,TRBV4-1,TGCGCCAGCGGCCGAGGGACAGGGGAAAATTCATCCCTCCACTTT,CASGRGTGENSSLHF
NA,TRBJ2-1,NA,TRBV11-2,TGTGCCAGCAGCACGGAGACACCGAATGAGCACTTCTTC,CASSTETPNEHFF
NA,TRBJ1-2,NA,TRBV7-2,TGTGCCAGCAGCTTAGTTCAGGCTCACAATGATGGCTACACCTTC,CASSLVQAHNDGYTF
NA,TRBJ2-7,TRBD1,TRBV6-5,TGTGCCAGCAGGTTCAAGGGGGCTGGTGTCTACGAGCAGTACTTC,CASRFKGAGVYEQYF
NA,TRBJ1-1,NA,TRBV10-3,TGTGCCATCAGAAGCGACAGAGATCTTGAAGCTCTCTTT,CAIRSDRDLEALF
NA,TRBJ2-1,NA,TRBV11-3,TGTGCCAGCAGCTTAGATCCGGGGCGTGAGTACAATGAGCAGTTCTTC,CASSLDPGREYNEQFF
NA,TRBJ1-5,NA,TRBV4-3,TGCGCCAGCAGCCAAGATTGGGGGGGGTTGCTGAAGTCCCAGCATTTT,CASSQDWGGLLKSQHF
once,TRBJ2-2,TRBD2,TRBV11-2,TGTGCAAGCAGCTCGGGACTAGCGGGAGCTACGAACACCGGGGAGCTGTATTTT,CASSSGLAGATNTGELYF
NA,TRBJ2-5,NA,TRBV6-1,TGTGCCAGCAGTGAAAGTTGGAGTGCAGGGAGGGAGACCCAGTACTTC,CASSESWSAGRETQYF
many,TRBJ2-1,TRBD2,TRBV12-3/TRBV12-4,TGTGCCAGCAGTTTAAGACTAGCGGGGAACAATGAGCAGTTCTTC,CASSLRLAGNNEQFF
NA,TRBJ2-4,NA,TRBV12-3/TRBV12-4,TGTGCCAGCAGTCCACTTGGGATAGGGGAAGACATTCAGTACTTC,CASSPLGIGEDIQYF